Listed below are T cell receptor beta chains from one sample, sequenced in a study of Graves' ophthalmopathy and Graves' hyperthyroidism. From the multiplex PCR reads, TCRdb called clonotypes with MiXCR, one entry per CDR3 protein. This repertoire shows 500,000 to 800,000 distinct CDR3 sequences, more than 40% found once; its top ten account for more than 3%. Sequenced material: peripheral blood. Receptors originate from an adult man with Graves' ophthalmopathy. CDR3s include the opening cysteine and the closing phenylalanine or tryptophan. D genes are given only for firm matches. Clone size is shown for a subset of rows, as once, few, many or a class of expanded clone.

TRBJ1-2 NA NA TRBV6-5 CASNREDGYTF TGTGCCAGCAACAGGGAGGATGGCTACACCTTC
TRBJ2-7 TRBD1 few TRBV27 CASTGQGFYEQYF TGTGCCAGTACGGGACAGGGGTTTTACGAGCAGTACTTC
TRBJ2-7 TRBD2 NA TRBV7-9 CASSLGLKREGIYEQYF TGTGCCAGCAGCTTAGGTTTAAAGCGGGAGGGGATATACGAGCAGTACTTC
TRBJ1-2 TRBD1 many TRBV5-6 CASSLKGQPNYGYTF TGTGCCAGCAGCTTAAAGGGACAGCCTAACTATGGCTACACCTTC
TRBJ2-7 NA few TRBV4-1 CASSQAGTPSYEQYF TGCGCCAGCAGCCAAGCGGGGACACCTTCCTACGAGCAGTACTTC
TRBJ2-7 TRBD1 NA TRBV4-1 CAGSQRQGVSYEQYF TGCGCCGGCAGCCAGCGGCAGGGGGTCTCCTACGAGCAGTACTTC
TRBJ1-1 NA many TRBV20-1 CSARGQLNTEAFF TGCAGTGCTAGAGGACAGCTGAACACTGAAGCTTTCTTT
TRBJ2-7 NA few TRBV6-1 CASSESDSRFDEQYF TGTGCCAGCAGTGAATCGGACTCCCGCTTTGACGAGCAGTACTTC
TRBJ1-3 NA many TRBV20-1 CSGQSSGNTIYF TGCAGTGGGCAAAGCTCTGGAAACACCATATATTTT
TRBJ2-5 NA few TRBV7-9 CASSYSAASLQETQYF TGTGCCAGCAGTTACTCGGCAGCAAGTCTGCAAGAGACCCAGTACTTC
TRBJ1-2 NA many TRBV12-3/TRBV12-4 CASRPRGAEGYTF TGTGCCAGCAGACCCAGGGGAGCAGAGGGCTACACCTTC
TRBJ1-2 TRBD1 NA TRBV29-1 CSVGALSRDSQIYGYTF TGCAGCGTTGGAGCCTTATCACGGGACAGCCAGATCTATGGCTACACCTTC
TRBJ2-6 NA NA TRBV19 CASSSKSWGSGANVLTF TGTGCCAGTAGTAGTAAGAGTTGGGGCTCTGGGGCCAACGTCCTGACTTTC
TRBJ2-5 TRBD2 NA TRBV10-3 CAISEREAGVETQYF TGTGCCATCAGTGAAAGGGAAGCGGGGGTTGAGACCCAGTACTTC
TRBJ1-6 TRBD1 once TRBV19 CASSTRTGDMGSPLHF TGTGCCAGTAGTACCCGGACAGGGGATATGGGTTCACCCCTCCACTTT
TRBJ1-5 TRBD1 NA TRBV15 CATSRSGQGYSDQPQHF TGTGCCACCAGCAGGTCGGGACAGGGGTATAGCGATCAGCCCCAGCATTTT
TRBJ1-3 NA NA TRBV10-3 CAVSDATSGNTVYF TGTGCCGTCAGTGACGCAACATCTGGAAACACCGTATATTTT
TRBJ2-7 NA many TRBV5-1 CASSHLREQYF TGCGCCAGCAGCCACTTACGCGAGCAGTACTTC
TRBJ1-1 NA many TRBV7-9 CASSLQGFDTEAFF TGTGCCAGCAGCTTACAGGGATTCGACACTGAAGCTTTCTTT
TRBJ1-2 NA once TRBV14 CASSPYGTEAVNYGYTF TGTGCCAGCTCACCCTACGGGACGGAAGCGGTCAACTATGGCTACACCTTC
TRBJ1-3 TRBD1 NA TRBV25-1 CARVGDRSGNTIYF TGTGCCAGGGTAGGGGACAGGTCTGGAAACACCATATATTTT
TRBJ1-2 TRBD1 NA TRBV29-1 CSDGQGYYGYTF TGCAGCGACGGACAGGGGTACTATGGCTACACCTTC
TRBJ2-7 TRBD2 many TRBV29-1 CSVGGLAGGAYEQYF TGCAGCGTTGGAGGACTAGCGGGGGGGGCATACGAGCAGTACTTC
TRBJ1-2 NA many TRBV7-8 CASSPGTFFLGYTF TGTGCCAGCAGCCCCGGGACATTTTTTCTTGGCTACACCTTC
TRBJ2-7 NA NA TRBV7-9 CASSLKWGIRASYEQYF TGTGCCAGCAGCTTAAAGTGGGGTATACGCGCCTCCTACGAGCAGTACTTC
TRBJ2-2 NA NA TRBV24-1 CATGDGNTGELFF TGTGCCACCGGAGACGGGAACACCGGGGAGCTGTTTTTT
TRBJ2-7 NA many TRBV6-6 CASSYRSYEQYF TGTGCCAGCAGTTACAGATCCTACGAGCAGTACTTC
TRBJ1-6 NA NA TRBV6-1 CASSEQRSSYNSPLHF TGTGCCAGCAGTGAACAGAGGAGCTCCTATAATTCACCCCTCCACTTT
TRBJ2-5 TRBD2 NA TRBV2 CASSAQTSGTETQYF TGTGCCAGCAGTGCCCAGACTAGCGGGACTGAGACCCAGTACTTC
TRBJ2-7 TRBD2 NA TRBV10-3 CAISPTSGRRIYEQYF TGTGCCATCAGTCCTACTAGCGGGAGGAGGATATACGAGCAGTACTTC
TRBJ1-1 NA NA TRBV29-1 CSVDLAGTEAFF TGCAGCGTTGACTTGGCGGGGACTGAAGCTTTCTTT
TRBJ2-2 TRBD1 few TRBV7-9 CASSLGQGENTGELFF TGTGCCAGCAGCTTGGGACAGGGAGAAAACACCGGGGAGCTGTTTTTT
TRBJ2-5 NA NA TRBV2 CASSSGTAILQETQYF TGTGCCAGCAGTTCAGGGACGGCGATCCTACAAGAGACCCAGTACTTC
TRBJ1-2 TRBD1 many TRBV20-1 CSATPGGRYGYTF TGCAGTGCCACTCCAGGGGGCCGATATGGCTACACCTTC
TRBJ2-2 NA few TRBV2 CATQGGERGTGELFF TGTGCCACGCAAGGGGGGGAACGTGGCACCGGGGAGCTGTTTTTT
TRBJ1-5 NA once TRBV12-3/TRBV12-4 CASSRTLTGLPNQPQHF TGTGCCAGCAGTCGAACCCTCACCGGGCTCCCTAATCAGCCCCAGCATTTT
TRBJ2-7 NA few TRBV10-3 CASSYRAGLSAEQYF TGTGCCAGCAGTTACAGGGCGGGATTGTCGGCCGAGCAGTACTTC
TRBJ2-7 NA many TRBV15 CATSKGYEQYF TGTGCCACCAGCAAAGGGTACGAGCAGTACTTC
TRBJ1-1 NA NA TRBV28 CASSLRGRWNTEAFF TGTGCCAGCAGTTTACGGGGACGGTGGAACACTGAAGCTTTCTTT
TRBJ1-1 NA many TRBV7-3 CASSYPDTVQGVTEAFF TGTGCCAGCAGCTACCCGGACACCGTCCAAGGGGTTACTGAAGCTTTCTTT
TRBJ2-7 TRBD1 many TRBV7-6 CASNGKGQGRRYEQYF TGTGCCAGCAACGGTAAAGGACAGGGTAGGCGGTACGAGCAGTACTTC
TRBJ2-5 NA NA TRBV15 CATSSGRGEAQYF TGTGCCACCAGCAGTGGCAGGGGAGAGGCCCAGTACTTC
TRBJ2-7 NA once TRBV9 CASSYDREADSYEQYF TGTGCCAGCAGTTACGACAGGGAGGCAGATTCCTACGAGCAGTACTTC
TRBJ1-1 NA NA TRBV25-1 CATTGFLNTEAFF TGTGCCACCACAGGGTTTCTGAACACTGAAGCTTTCTTT
TRBJ2-5 NA many TRBV20-1 CSANPTGHRAQYF TGCAGTGCTAATCCGACAGGTCATAGGGCCCAGTACTTC
TRBJ2-6 NA NA TRBV2 CASRKDGANVLTF TGTGCCAGCAGGAAGGACGGGGCCAACGTCCTGACTTTC
TRBJ1-4 TRBD1 NA TRBV12-3/TRBV12-4 CAWTGWTNEKLFF TGTGCCTGGACAGGGTGGACTAATGAAAAACTGTTTTTT
TRBJ1-6 TRBD1 many TRBV19 CASSGPPGQLNSPLHF TGTGCCAGTAGTGGACCTCCGGGACAGCTTAATTCACCCCTCCACTTT
TRBJ2-7 TRBD1 many TRBV7-2 CASSSDRDDEQYF TGTGCCAGCAGCTCGGACAGGGACGACGAGCAGTACTTC
TRBJ1-2 NA NA TRBV29-1 CSVGGGSYTF TGCAGCGTTGGTGGGGGGTCCTACACCTTC
TRBJ2-7 NA NA TRBV7-2 CASSRRGGTQSSYEQYF TGTGCCAGCAGCCGTCGGGGTGGGACACAGAGCTCCTACGAGCAGTACTTC
TRBJ1-1 NA few TRBV2 CASSYGVGSTEAFF TGTGCCAGCAGTTATGGCGTAGGGTCCACTGAAGCTTTCTTT
TRBJ1-2 TRBD1 few TRBV3-1 CASSQEDRDYGYTF TGTGCCAGCAGCCAAGAAGACAGGGACTATGGCTACACCTTC
TRBJ1-5 TRBD1 many TRBV6-1 CASGGQGQSQPQHF TGTGCCAGCGGAGGACAGGGGCAAAGCCAGCCCCAGCATTTT
TRBJ1-2 NA few TRBV7-6 CASSLVLGPGSNYGYTF TGTGCCAGCAGCTTAGTTCTTGGGCCAGGGTCTAACTATGGCTACACCTTC
TRBJ2-7 TRBD2 NA TRBV6-5 CASSIVGLAGGYEQYF TGTGCCAGCAGTATAGTCGGACTAGCTGGTGGATACGAGCAGTACTTC
TRBJ2-5 NA NA TRBV10-2 CASRGREYF TGTGCCAGCAGGGGACGGGAGTACTTC
TRBJ1-4 NA NA TRBV2 CASRGGLPAVNEKLFF TGTGCCAGCAGGGGGGGGTTGCCTGCGGTGAATGAAAAACTGTTTTTT
TRBJ1-1 NA many TRBV7-8 CASSSRQQHTEAFF TGTGCCAGCAGCTCCCGGCAGCAGCACACTGAAGCTTTCTTT
TRBJ2-7 NA many TRBV7-3 CASSSDPRGEQYF TGTGCCAGCAGCTCCGACCCGAGGGGAGAGCAGTACTTC